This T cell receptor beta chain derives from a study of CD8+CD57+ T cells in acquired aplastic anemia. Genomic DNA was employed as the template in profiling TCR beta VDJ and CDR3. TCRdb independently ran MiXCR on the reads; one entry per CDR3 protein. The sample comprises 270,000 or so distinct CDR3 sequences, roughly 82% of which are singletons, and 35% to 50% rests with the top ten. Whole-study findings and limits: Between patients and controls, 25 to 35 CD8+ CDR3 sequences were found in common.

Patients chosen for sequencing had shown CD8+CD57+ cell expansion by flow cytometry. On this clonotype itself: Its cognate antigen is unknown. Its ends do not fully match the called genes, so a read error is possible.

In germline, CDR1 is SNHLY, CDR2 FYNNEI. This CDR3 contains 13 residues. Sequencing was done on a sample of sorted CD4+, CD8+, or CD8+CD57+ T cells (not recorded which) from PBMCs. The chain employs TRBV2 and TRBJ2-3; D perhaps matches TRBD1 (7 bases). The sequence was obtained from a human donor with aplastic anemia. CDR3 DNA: TGTGCCAGCGGGCAGGGGGGCACGGGAACGCTGTATTTT. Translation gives CASGQGGTGTLYF.